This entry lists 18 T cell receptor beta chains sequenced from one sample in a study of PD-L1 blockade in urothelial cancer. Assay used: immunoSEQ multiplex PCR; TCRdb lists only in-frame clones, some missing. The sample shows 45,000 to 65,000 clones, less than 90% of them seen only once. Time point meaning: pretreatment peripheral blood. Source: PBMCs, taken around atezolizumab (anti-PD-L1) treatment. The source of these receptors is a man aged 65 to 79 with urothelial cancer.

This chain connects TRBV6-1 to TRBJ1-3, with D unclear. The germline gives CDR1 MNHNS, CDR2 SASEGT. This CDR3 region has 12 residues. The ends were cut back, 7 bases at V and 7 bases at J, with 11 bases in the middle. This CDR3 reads CASTTEGNTIYF. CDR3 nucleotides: TGTGCCAGCACCACGGAGGGTAACACCATATATTTT.

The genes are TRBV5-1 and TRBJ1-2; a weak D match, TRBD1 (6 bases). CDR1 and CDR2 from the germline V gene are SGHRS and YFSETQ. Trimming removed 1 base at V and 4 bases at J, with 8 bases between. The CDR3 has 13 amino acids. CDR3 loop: CASSLQGGYGYTF. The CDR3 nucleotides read TGCGCCAGCAGCTTGCAAGGGGGCTATGGCTACACCTTC.

The CDR3 is CASSTWTSGSDEQFF. The DNA for the CDR3 is TGTGCCAGCAGCACCTGGACTAGCGGGAGTGATGAGCAGTTCTTC. The chain recombines TRBV5-4 with TRBJ2-1; 13 bases fit TRBD2. The CDR3 is 15 residues long. V trimming: 4 bases; J trimming: 8 bases; junction bases outside the gene matches: 6. Germline-derived CDR1 and CDR2 are SGHNT and YYREEE (reference sequence).

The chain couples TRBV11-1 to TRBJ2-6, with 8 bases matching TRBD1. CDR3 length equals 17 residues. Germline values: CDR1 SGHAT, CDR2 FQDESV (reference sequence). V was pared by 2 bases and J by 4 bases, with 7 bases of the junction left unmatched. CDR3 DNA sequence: TGTGCCAGCAGCTTATCCCGGACAGGGTCCGGGGCCAACGTCCTGACTTTC. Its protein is CASSLSRTGSGANVLTF.

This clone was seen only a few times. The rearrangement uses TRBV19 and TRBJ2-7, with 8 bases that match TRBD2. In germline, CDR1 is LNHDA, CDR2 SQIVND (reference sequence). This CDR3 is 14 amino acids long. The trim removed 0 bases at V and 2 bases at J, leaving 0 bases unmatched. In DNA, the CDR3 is TGTGCCAGTAGTATAGATAGCGGGACCTACGAGCAGTACTTC. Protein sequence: CASSIDSGTYEQYF.

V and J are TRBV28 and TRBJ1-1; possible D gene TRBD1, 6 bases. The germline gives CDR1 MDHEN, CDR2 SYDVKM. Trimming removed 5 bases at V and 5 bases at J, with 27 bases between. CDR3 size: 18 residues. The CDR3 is CASSPPGGRGVRNTEAFF. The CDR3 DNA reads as TGTGCCAGCAGTCCCCCCGGGGGCCGGGGGGTCCGGAATACTGAAGCTTTCTTT.

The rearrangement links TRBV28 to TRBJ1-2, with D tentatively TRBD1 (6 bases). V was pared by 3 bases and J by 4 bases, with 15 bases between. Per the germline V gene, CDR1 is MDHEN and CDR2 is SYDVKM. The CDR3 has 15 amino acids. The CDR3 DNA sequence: TGTGCCAGCAGTTTGACACAGGGATCAGGCTATGGCTACACCTTC. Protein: CASSLTQGSGYGYTF.

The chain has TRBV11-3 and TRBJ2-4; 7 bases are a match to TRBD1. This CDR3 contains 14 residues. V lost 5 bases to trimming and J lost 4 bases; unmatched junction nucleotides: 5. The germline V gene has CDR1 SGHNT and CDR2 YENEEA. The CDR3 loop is CASSPRDSKNIQYF. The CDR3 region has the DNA TGTGCCAGCAGCCCTCGGGACAGTAAAAACATTCAGTACTTC.

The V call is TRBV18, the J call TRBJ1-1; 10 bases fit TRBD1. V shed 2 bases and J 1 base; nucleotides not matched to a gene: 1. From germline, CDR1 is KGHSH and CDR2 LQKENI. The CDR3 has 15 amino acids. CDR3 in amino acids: CASSPWDRGNTEAFF. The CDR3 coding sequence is TGTGCCAGCTCACCATGGGACAGGGGGAACACTGAAGCTTTCTTT.

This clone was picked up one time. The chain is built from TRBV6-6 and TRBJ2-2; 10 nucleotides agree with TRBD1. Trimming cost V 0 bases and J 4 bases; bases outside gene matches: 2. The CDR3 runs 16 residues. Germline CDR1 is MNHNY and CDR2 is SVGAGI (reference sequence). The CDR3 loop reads CASSYSWDRGTGELFF. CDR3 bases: TGTGCCAGCAGTTACTCCTGGGACAGGGGCACCGGGGAGCTGTTTTTT.

Here the CDR3 DNA reads TGTGCCAGCAGCAACAGAAGGGGGGGTAGCAATCAGCCCCAGCATTTT. Protein: CASSNRRGGSNQPQHF. The chain uses TRBV5-8 and TRBJ1-5; perhaps TRBD1 as D (6 bases). CDR3 size: 16 residues. Germline V gene data show CDR1 as SGHTS and CDR2 as YDEGEE. Trimming removed 4 bases at V and 0 bases at J, with 14 bases between.

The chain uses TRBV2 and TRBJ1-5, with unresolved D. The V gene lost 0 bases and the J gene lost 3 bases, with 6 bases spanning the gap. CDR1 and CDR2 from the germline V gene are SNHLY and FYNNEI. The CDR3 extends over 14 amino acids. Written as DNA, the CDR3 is TGTGCCAGCAGTGAAGCGGAGTCCAATCAGCCCCAGCATTTT. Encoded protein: CASSEAESNQPQHF. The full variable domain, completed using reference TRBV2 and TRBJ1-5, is EPEVTQTPSHQVTQMGQEVILRCVPISNHLYFYWYRQILGQKVEFLVSFYNNEISEKSEIFDDQFSVERPDGSNFTLKIRSTKLEDSAMYFCASSEAESNQPQHFGDGTRLSIL.

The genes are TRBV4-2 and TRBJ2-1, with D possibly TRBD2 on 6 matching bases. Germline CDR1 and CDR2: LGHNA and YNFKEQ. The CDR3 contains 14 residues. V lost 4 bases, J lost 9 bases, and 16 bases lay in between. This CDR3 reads CASSPGLAFGEQFF. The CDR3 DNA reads TGTGCCAGCAGCCCGGGACTGGCATTCGGTGAGCAGTTCTTC.

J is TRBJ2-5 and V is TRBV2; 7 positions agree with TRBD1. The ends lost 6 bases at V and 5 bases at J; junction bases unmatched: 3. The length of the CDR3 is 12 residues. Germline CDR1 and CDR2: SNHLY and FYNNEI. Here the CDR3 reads CASRGGRETQYF. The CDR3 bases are TGTGCCAGCAGAGGGGGCCGGGAGACCCAGTACTTC.

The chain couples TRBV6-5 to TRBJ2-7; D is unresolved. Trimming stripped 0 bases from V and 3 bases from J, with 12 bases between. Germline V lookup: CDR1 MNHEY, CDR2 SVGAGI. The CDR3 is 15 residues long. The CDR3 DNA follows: TGTGCCAGCAGTTACTCCCGGTTCTCGGTCTACGAGCAGTACTTC. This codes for CASSYSRFSVYEQYF.

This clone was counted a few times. This CDR3 is CASTGTGVGTEAFF. CDR3 coding DNA: TGTGCCAGCACCGGGACAGGGGTAGGCACTGAAGCTTTCTTT. The chain joins TRBV2 to TRBJ1-1, with TRBD1 identical over 10 bases. This CDR3 has 14 residues. Germline V CDR1 and CDR2: SNHLY, FYNNEI. The V gene end was trimmed by 7 bases and the J gene end by 4 bases; junction bases not matched to a gene: 6. Using reference TRBV2 and TRBJ1-1 for the parts outside the CDR3, the full variable domain is EPEVTQTPSHQVTQMGQEVILRCVPISNHLYFYWYRQILGQKVEFLVSFYNNEISEKSEIFDDQFSVERPDGSNFTLKIRSTKLEDSAMYFCASTGTGVGTEAFFGQGTRLTVV.

DNA of the CDR3: TGTGCCAGCTCACCAACTACGGACGGGGAGCTGTTTTTT. It is translated as CASSPTTDGELFF. This chain connects TRBV18 to TRBJ2-2; D ambiguous. The CDR3 length is 13 residues. Germline CDR1 is KGHSH and CDR2 is LQKENI. V dropped 2 bases and J dropped 7 bases, with 8 bases sitting between them.

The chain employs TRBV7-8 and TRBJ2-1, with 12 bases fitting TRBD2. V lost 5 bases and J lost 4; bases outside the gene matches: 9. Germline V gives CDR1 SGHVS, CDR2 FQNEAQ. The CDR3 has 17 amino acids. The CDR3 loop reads CASSPRTSGTPYNEQFF. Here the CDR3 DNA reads TGTGCCAGCAGCCCTCGGACTAGCGGGACTCCTTACAATGAGCAGTTCTTC.